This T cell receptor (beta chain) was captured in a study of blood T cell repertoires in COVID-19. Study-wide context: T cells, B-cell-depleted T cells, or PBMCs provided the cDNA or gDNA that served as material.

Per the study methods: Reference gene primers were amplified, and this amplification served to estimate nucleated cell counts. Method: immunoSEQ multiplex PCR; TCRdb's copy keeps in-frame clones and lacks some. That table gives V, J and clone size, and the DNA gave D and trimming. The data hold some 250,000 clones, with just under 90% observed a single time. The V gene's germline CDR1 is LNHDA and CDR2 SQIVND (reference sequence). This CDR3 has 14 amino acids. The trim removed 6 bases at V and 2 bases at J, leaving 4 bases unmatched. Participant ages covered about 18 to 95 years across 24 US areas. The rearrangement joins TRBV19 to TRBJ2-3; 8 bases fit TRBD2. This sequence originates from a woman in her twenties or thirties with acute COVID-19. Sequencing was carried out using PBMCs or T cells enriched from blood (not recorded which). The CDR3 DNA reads TGTGCCAGTAGGACTAGCGCATACACAGATACGCAGTATTTT. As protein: CASRTSAYTDTQYF.